This T cell receptor beta chain is drawn from a study of shared clonotypes between healthy human individuals. Naive CD8 cells comprised CD45RO-negative, CCR7-positively selected cells, excluding terminally differentiated effector memory CD45RA+ cells. Assay execution proceeded at the deep level. Produced via immunoSEQ multiplex PCR; TCRdb's table is partial and in-frame only. The table has nearly 2 million clones, about 94% seen once; the top ten hold roughly 1.2%. The CDR3 has 17 residues. Looked up from germline, CDR1 is SEHNR and CDR2 is FQNEAQ (reference sequence). Trimming at V came to 5 bases and at J to 3 bases, leaving 14 bases not matched to a gene.

The sequenced sample was naive CD8+ T cells sorted from blood. This clonotype originated in a man aged 18 to 29 in good health. The V gene is TRBV7-9, the J gene TRBJ2-7, with 9 nucleotides matching TRBD1. Here the CDR3 DNA reads TGTGCCAGCAGCCCAGACGGGACAGGGAGAATGGACTACGAGCAGTACTTC. Translating it yields CASSPDGTGRMDYEQYF.